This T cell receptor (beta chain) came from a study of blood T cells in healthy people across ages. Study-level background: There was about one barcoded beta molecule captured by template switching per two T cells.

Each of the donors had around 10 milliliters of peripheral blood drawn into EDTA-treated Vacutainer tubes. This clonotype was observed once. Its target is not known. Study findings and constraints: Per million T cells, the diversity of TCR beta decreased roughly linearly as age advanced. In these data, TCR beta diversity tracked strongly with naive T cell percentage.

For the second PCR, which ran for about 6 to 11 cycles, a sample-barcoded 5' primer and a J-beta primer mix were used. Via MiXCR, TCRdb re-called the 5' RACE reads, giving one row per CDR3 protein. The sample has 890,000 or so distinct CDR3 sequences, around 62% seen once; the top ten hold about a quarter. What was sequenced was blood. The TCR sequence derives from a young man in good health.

Written as DNA, the CDR3 is TGCGCCAGCAGCCACAACCAGGATGCGGGGGAGCTGTTTTTT. Protein product: CASSHNQDAGELFF. The chain links TRBV4-3 to TRBJ2-2, with D hard to call. V lost 3 bases and J lost 8, with 13 bases in between. The CDR3 length is 14 residues. Germline lookup yields CDR1 LGHNA and CDR2 YSLEER.